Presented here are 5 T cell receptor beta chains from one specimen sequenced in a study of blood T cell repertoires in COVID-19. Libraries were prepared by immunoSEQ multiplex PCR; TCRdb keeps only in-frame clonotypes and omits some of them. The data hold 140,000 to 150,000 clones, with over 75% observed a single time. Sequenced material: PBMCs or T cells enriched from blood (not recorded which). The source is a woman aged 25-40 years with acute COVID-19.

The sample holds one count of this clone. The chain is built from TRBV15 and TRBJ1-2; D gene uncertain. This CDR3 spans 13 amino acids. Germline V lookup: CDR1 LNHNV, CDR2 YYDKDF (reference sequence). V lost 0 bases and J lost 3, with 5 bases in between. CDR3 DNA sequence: TGTGCCACCAGCAGAGATCTTGACTATGGCTACACCTTC. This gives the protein CATSRDLDYGYTF.

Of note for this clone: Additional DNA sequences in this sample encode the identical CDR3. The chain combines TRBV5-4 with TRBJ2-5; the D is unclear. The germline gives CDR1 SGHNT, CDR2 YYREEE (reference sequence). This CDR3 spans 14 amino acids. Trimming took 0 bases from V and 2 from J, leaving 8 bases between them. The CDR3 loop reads CASSLGLNQETQYF. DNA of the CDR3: TGTGCCAGCAGCTTGGGCCTAAATCAAGAGACCCAGTACTTC.

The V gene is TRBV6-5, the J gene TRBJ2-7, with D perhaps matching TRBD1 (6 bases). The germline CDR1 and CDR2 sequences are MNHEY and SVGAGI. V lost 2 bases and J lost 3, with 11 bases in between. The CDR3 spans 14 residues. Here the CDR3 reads CASSYQRTDYEQYF. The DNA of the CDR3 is TGTGCCAGCAGTTACCAGCGGACAGACTACGAGCAGTACTTC.

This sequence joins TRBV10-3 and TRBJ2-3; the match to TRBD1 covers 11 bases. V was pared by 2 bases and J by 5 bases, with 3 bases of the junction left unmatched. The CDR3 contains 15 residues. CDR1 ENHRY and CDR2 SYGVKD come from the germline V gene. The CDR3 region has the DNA TGTGCCATCAGTGAGGCGGACAGGGGGCAAGATACGCAGTATTTT. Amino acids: CAISEADRGQDTQYF.

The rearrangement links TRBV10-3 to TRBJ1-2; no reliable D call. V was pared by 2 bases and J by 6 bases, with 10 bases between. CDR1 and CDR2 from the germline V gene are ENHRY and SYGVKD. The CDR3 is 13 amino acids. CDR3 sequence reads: CAISERQQDGYTF. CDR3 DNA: TGTGCCATCAGTGAGAGGCAGCAGGATGGCTACACCTTC.